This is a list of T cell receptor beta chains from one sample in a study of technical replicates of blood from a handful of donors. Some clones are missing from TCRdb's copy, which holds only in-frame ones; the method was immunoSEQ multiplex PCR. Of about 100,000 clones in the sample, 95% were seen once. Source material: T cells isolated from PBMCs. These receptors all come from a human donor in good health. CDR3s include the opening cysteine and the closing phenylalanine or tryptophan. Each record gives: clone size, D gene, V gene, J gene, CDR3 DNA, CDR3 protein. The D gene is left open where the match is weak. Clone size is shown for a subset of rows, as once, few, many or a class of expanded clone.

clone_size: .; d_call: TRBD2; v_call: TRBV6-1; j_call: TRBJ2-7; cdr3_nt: TGTGCCAGCAGTGAAGCTCCAGCGGGGGTTTACGAGCAGTACTTC; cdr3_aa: CASSEAPAGVYEQYF
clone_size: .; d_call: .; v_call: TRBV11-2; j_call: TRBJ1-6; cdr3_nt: TGTGCCAGCAGCAATCTGTTGGGAGTACGGAATTCACCCCTCCACTTT; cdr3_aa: CASSNLLGVRNSPLHF
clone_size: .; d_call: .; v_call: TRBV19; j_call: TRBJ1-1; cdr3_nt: TGTGCCAGTAGTCCCCGTGTACAGCAGAACACTGAAGCTTTCTTT; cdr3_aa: CASSPRVQQNTEAFF
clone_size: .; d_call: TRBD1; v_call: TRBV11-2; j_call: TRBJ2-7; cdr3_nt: TGTGCCAGCAGCTTAGGGGGGACAGGGGGATACGAGCAGTACTTC; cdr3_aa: CASSLGGTGGYEQYF
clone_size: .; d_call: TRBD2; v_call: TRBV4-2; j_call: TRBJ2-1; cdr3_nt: TGTGCCAGCAGCCAAGATTGGGTCGGGGGGGCGTACAATGAGCAGTTCTTC; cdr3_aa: CASSQDWVGGAYNEQFF
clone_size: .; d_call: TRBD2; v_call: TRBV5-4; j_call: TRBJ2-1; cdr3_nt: TGTGCCAGCAGCCCCGCGGGGGGGAATGAGCAGTTCTTC; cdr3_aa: CASSPAGGNEQFF
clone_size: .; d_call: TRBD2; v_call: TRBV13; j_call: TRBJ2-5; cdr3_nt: TGTGCCAGCAGCTTCCGGACTAGCGCTTCCGCCGAGACCCAGTACTTC; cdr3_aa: CASSFRTSASAETQYF
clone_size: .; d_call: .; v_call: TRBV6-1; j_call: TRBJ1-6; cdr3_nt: TGTGCCAGCAGTGAAGCGCAGGGTTTCAATTCACCCCTCCACTTT; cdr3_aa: CASSEAQGFNSPLHF
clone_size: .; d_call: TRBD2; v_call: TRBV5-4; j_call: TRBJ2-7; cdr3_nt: TGTGCCAGCAGCCTGACTAGCGGGGGGTCCTACGAGCAGTACTTC; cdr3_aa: CASSLTSGGSYEQYF
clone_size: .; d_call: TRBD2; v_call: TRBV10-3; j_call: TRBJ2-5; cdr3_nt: TGTGCCATCAGTGGAAGGCCTAGCGGGGGAGATGAGACCCAGTACTTC; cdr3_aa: CAISGRPSGGDETQYF
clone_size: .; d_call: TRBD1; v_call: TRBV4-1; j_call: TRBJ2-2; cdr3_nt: TGCGCCAGCAGCCACCCGGGACAGACCGGGGAGCTGTTTTTT; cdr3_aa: CASSHPGQTGELFF
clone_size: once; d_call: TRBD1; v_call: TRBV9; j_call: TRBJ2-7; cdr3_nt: TGTGCCAGCAGCCTAGGGGGACAGGGAAATTACGAGCAGTACTTC; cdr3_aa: CASSLGGQGNYEQYF
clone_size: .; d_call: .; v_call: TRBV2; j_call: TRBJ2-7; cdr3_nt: TGTGCCAGCAGTGAAACGGACTCGGGTGTGTCCTACGAGCAGTACTTC; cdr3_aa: CASSETDSGVSYEQYF
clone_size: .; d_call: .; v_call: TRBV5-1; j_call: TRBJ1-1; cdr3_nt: TGCGCCAGCCGAAACGACGGAGCCTCTTTGTCGGCTTTCTTT; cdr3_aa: CASRNDGASLSAFF
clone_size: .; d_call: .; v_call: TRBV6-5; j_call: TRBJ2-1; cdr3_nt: TGTGCCAGCAGTTACGGCGGTACTTACAATGAGCAGTTCTTC; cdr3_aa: CASSYGGTYNEQFF
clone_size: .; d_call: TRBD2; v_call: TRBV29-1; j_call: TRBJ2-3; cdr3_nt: TGCAGCGCCCAGCGGGGTATCGGCACAGATACGCAGTATTTT; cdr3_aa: CSAQRGIGTDTQYF
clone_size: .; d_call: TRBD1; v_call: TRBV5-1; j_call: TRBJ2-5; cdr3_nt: TGCGCCAGCAGCTTAACCGGGACAGAAGAAGAGACCCAGTACTTC; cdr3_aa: CASSLTGTEEETQYF
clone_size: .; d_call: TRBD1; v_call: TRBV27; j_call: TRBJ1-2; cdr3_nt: TGTGCCAGCAGTTTAAGTGGGACAGCCTATGGCTACACCTTC; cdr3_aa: CASSLSGTAYGYTF
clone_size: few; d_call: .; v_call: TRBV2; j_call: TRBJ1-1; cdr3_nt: TGTGCCAGCAAAAATGGGCGGGAGTTGAACACTGAAGCTTTCTTT; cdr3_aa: CASKNGRELNTEAFF
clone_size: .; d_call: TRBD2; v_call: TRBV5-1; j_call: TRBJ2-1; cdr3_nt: TGCGCCAGCAGCTTACTAGCGGGTCAATACAATGAGCAGTTCTTC; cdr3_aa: CASSLLAGQYNEQFF
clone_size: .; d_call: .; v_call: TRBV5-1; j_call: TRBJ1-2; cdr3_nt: TGCGCCAGCAGCTTGTACGGGGGAGGCTACACCTTC; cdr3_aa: CASSLYGGGYTF
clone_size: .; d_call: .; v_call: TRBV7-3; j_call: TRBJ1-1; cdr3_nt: TGTGCCAGCAGCTTATACAGGGACGGAACTGAAGCTTTCTTT; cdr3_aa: CASSLYRDGTEAFF
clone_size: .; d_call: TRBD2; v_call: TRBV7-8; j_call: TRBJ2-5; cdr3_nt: TGTGCCAGCAGCTTTGGGGGGGATTTAGAGACCCAGTACTTC; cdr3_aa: CASSFGGDLETQYF
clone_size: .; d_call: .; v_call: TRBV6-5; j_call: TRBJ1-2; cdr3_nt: TGTGCCAGCAGTTACTCGTCGGTGGATGGCTACACCTTC; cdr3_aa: CASSYSSVDGYTF
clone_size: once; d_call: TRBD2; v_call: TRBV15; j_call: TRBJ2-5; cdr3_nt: TGTGCCACCAGCAGTACTAGCGGGGGGGCCCGTGAGACCCAGTACTTC; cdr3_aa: CATSSTSGGARETQYF
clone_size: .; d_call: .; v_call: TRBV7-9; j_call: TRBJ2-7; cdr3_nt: TGTGCCAGCAGCTTCGAACCGGGAAGGGCCAGCGAGCAGTACTTC; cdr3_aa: CASSFEPGRASEQYF
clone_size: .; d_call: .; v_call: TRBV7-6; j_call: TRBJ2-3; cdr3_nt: TGTGCCAGCAGCTCAAGGCCGGGACTGATCACAGATACGCAGTATTTT; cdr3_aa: CASSSRPGLITDTQYF
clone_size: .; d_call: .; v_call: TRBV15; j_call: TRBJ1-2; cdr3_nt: TGTGCCACCAGCAGAACAGCTAACTATGGCTACACCTTC; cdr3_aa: CATSRTANYGYTF
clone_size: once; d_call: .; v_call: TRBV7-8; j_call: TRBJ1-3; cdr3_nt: TGTGCCAGCAGCTTTACAGGGTCTGGAAACACCATATATTTT; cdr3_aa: CASSFTGSGNTIYF
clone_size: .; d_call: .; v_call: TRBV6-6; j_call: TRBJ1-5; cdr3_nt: TGTGCCAGCAGTGCTGGACAGAATCAGCCCCAGCATTTT; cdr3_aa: CASSAGQNQPQHF
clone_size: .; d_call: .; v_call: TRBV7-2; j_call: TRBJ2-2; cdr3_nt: TGTGCCAGCAGCCGTTCACCTGCGGCGACGAACACCGGGGAGCTGTTTTTT; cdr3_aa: CASSRSPAATNTGELFF
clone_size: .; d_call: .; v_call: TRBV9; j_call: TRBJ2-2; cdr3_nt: TGTGCCAGCAGCGCGGGACTGACGAGCACCGGGGAGCTGTTTTTT; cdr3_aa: CASSAGLTSTGELFF
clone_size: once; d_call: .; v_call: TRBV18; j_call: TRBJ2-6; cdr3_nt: TGTGCCAGCTCTACCACCGGTAACCCTGGGGCCAACGTCCTGACTTTC; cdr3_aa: CASSTTGNPGANVLTF
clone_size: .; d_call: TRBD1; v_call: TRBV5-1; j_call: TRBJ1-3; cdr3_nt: TGCGCCAGCAGCTTGGGTCAACAGGGGTTTGGAAACACCATATATTTT; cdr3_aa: CASSLGQQGFGNTIYF
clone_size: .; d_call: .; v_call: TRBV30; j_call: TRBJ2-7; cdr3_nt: TGTGCCTGGAGTCTCTACGAGCAGTACTTC; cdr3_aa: CAWSLYEQYF
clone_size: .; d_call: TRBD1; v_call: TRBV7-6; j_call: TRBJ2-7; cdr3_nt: TGTGCCAGCAGCTTAGAGGACAGGTACGAGCAGTACTTC; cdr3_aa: CASSLEDRYEQYF
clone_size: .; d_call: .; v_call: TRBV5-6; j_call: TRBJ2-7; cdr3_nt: TGTGCCAGCAGCCAACCCGCGAGGACCTACGAGCAGTACTTC; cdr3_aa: CASSQPARTYEQYF
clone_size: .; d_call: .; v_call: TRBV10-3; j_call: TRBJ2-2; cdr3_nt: TGTGCCATCATTTCTGCTCCGGGACACCCAAAAAGTAGCACCGGGGAGCTGTTTTTT; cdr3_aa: CAIISAPGHPKSSTGELFF
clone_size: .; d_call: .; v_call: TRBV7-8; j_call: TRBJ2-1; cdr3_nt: TGTGCCAACGCGGCTTCTTCGTACAATGAGCAGTTCTTC; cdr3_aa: CANAASSYNEQFF
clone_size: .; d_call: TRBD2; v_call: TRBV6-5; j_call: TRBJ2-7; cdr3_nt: TGTGCCAGCAGTTACTCGATGGGCGGGGGAGTCGACGAGCAGTACTTC; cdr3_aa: CASSYSMGGGVDEQYF
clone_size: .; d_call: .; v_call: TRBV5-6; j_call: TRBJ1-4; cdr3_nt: TGTGCCAGCAGCTCCTCCCCTAATGAAAAACTGTTTTTT; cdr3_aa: CASSSSPNEKLFF
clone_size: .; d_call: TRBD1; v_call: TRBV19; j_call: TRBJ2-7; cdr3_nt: TGTGCCAGTAGTATACGGGTCTCGCCGGGACAGACCTACGAGCAGTACTTC; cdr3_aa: CASSIRVSPGQTYEQYF
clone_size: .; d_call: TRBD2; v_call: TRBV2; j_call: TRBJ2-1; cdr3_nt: TGTGCCAGCAGTGCTTCTAGCGGGACCGATGAGCAGTTCTTC; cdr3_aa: CASSASSGTDEQFF
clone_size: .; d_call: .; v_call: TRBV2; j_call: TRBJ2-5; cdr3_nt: TGTGCCAGCAGTGATTACAGACGAGAGACCCAGTACTTC; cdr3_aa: CASSDYRRETQYF
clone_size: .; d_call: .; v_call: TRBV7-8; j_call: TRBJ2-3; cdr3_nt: TGTGCCAGCAGCTTAGGTTCGGCGGGGAGCACAGATACGCAGTATTTT; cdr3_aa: CASSLGSAGSTDTQYF
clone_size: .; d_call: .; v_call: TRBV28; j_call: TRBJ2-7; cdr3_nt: TGTGCCAGCAGTCCAAACTACGAGCAGTACTTC; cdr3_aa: CASSPNYEQYF
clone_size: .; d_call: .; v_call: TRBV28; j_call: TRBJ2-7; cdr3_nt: TGTGCCAGCAGATCTAATCCTTCCTTTACCTACGAGCAGTACTTC; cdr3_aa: CASRSNPSFTYEQYF
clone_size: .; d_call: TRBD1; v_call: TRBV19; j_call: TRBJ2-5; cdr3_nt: TGTGCCACTTACCCCACAGGGGGGAAGGCCCAGTACTTC; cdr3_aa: CATYPTGGKAQYF
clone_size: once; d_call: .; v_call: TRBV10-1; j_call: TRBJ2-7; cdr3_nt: TGCGCCAGCAGTAATGGTCTACAGCAGTACTTC; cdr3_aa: CASSNGLQQYF